This is a list of T cell receptor beta chains from one sample in a study of T cell repertoires in cytomegalovirus infection. The antigens these receptors bind are not known. TCRdb re-derived calls from the reads in MiXCR, one entry per CDR3 protein. The sample gives approximately 280,000 distinct CDR3 sequences, 22% of which show up once; roughly a fifth is in the top ten. The input for sequencing was cultured PBMCs, taken from culture after CMV antigen stimulation. These receptors all stem from a human donor in good health (CMV status not recorded). Some clones in this sample may be carry-over from other donors' samples. CDR3s include the opening cysteine and the closing phenylalanine or tryptophan. The D gene is left open where the match is weak. Part of the rows lack a size; the others show once, few, many or a class for expanded clones.

V gene	J gene	clone size	D gene	CDR3 DNA	CDR3 protein
TRBV7-6	TRBJ2-1	many	TRBD2	TGTGCCAGCAGCCCAGGGACTAGTTCCCACAATGAGCAGTTCTTC	CASSPGTSSHNEQFF
TRBV7-9	TRBJ2-7	many	-	TGTGCCAGCAGCTTTAGTGAGAGGGCCTACGAGCAGTACTTC	CASSFSERAYEQYF
TRBV3-1	TRBJ2-5	-	-	TGTGCCAGCAGCACTTGGACGGAAGAGACCCAGTACTTC	CASSTWTEETQYF
TRBV12-3/TRBV12-4	TRBJ2-1	-	TRBD2	TGTGCCAGCAGTTTAATTAACGCGGGAGTCGCCTACAATGAGCAGTTCTTC	CASSLINAGVAYNEQFF
TRBV12-3/TRBV12-4	TRBJ2-5	-	TRBD2	TGTGCCAGCAGCCAGACTAGCGGGAGGGAAGAGACCCAGTACTTC	CASSQTSGREETQYF
TRBV28	TRBJ1-5	-	-	TGTGCCAGCAGTCGGTTAGGAGGGGGGATTAGCAATCAGCCCCAGCATTTT	CASSRLGGGISNQPQHF
TRBV7-8	TRBJ1-5	many	TRBD1	TGTGCCAGCAGCCGCCGGACAGGGGGCAATCAGCCCCAGCATTTT	CASSRRTGGNQPQHF
TRBV20-1	TRBJ2-1	few	-	TGCAGTGCTATGTGGAATGAGCAGTTCTTC	CSAMWNEQFF
TRBV7-9	TRBJ2-3	few	-	TGTGCCAGCAGCTTCCTCGGGAGAAGCACAGATACGCAGTATTTT	CASSFLGRSTDTQYF
TRBV7-9	TRBJ1-4	-	-	TGTGCCAGCAGCTTGCCCAGCTTCGGGGAAAAACTGTTTTTT	CASSLPSFGEKLFF
TRBV7-8	TRBJ2-5	many	TRBD2	TGTGCCAGCAGCCTAAGACGCCTAGCGGTGAGAGAGACCCAGTACTTC	CASSLRRLAVRETQYF
TRBV7-2	TRBJ2-3	many	TRBD2	TGTGCCAGCAGCCCGCTCCCCCCGGGGGGTAGCACAGATACGCAGTATTTT	CASSPLPPGGSTDTQYF
TRBV7-9	TRBJ2-1	many	TRBD2	TGTGCCAGCAGCACCGGGACTAGCGGGAACAATGAGCAGTTCTTC	CASSTGTSGNNEQFF
TRBV29-1	TRBJ2-5	-	-	TGCAGCACAAGCAGTTACCAAGAGACCCAGTACTTC	CSTSSYQETQYF
TRBV20-1	TRBJ2-4	-	-	TGCAGTGCTAGGGTCACAGGATTAGCCAAAAACATTCAGTACTTC	CSARVTGLAKNIQYF
TRBV7-9	TRBJ1-1	-	-	TGTGCCAGCAGCTTACAAGGGACCGATGAAGCTTTCTTT	CASSLQGTDEAFF
TRBV7-2	TRBJ2-5	many	-	TGTGCCAGCAGCGCGGCAGAGACCCAGTACTTC	CASSAAETQYF
TRBV15	TRBJ2-3	few	TRBD2	TGTGCCACCAGCGCTCCAGCGGGAGGTGCAGATACGCAGTATTTT	CATSAPAGGADTQYF
TRBV27	TRBJ2-1	once	-	TGTGCCACCAACCGGGGTAGCACAGCCTACAATGAGCAGTTCTTC	CATNRGSTAYNEQFF
TRBV27	TRBJ1-5	many	-	TGTGCCAGCAGTTTTTCGTTGGGGGGACAGCCCCAGCATTTT	CASSFSLGGQPQHF
TRBV4-1	TRBJ2-1	-	-	TGCGCCAGCAGCCAACTAGACCCACGGGGCAATGAGCAGTTCTTC	CASSQLDPRGNEQFF
TRBV28	TRBJ2-1	-	TRBD2	TGTGCCAGCAGCTCCTTATTACTAGCGGGAGTGGGAAATGAGCAGTTCTTC	CASSSLLLAGVGNEQFF
TRBV12-3/TRBV12-4	TRBJ1-3	-	-	TGTGCCAGCCAGGGACATCGGTCCCCTCCTGGAAACACCATATATTTT	CASQGHRSPPGNTIYF
TRBV10-3	TRBJ2-1	-	TRBD2	TGTGCCATCAGTCGACTAGCGTCTCACAATGAGCAGTTCTTC	CAISRLASHNEQFF
TRBV6-1	TRBJ1-5	many	-	TGTGCCAGCAGTGAAATGGGGGGAGGCCAGCCCCAGCATTTT	CASSEMGGGQPQHF
TRBV6-5	TRBJ2-2	few	-	TGTGCCAGCAGTTGGGATCGAACCGGGGAGCTGTTTTTT	CASSWDRTGELFF
TRBV7-2	TRBJ2-6	many	-	TGTGCCAGCAGCCGCCAAGGGGTTACTGGGGCCAACGTCCTGACTTTC	CASSRQGVTGANVLTF
TRBV6-1	TRBJ2-7	many	TRBD2	TGTGCCAGCAGTAGCGGGAGTCACGAGCAGTACTTC	CASSSGSHEQYF
TRBV4-3	TRBJ2-3	few	-	TGCGCCAGCAGCCAAGATGACGGCCCGGTGCCAGATACGCAGTATTTT	CASSQDDGPVPDTQYF
TRBV12-3/TRBV12-4	TRBJ1-3	-	-	TGTGCCAGCAGAACGATCGGACAGTTCGGAAACACCATATATTTT	CASRTIGQFGNTIYF
TRBV7-9	TRBJ1-3	many	TRBD1	TGTGCCAGCAGCCTTCCCGGGACAGGGTTTTTGGGAAACACCATATATTTT	CASSLPGTGFLGNTIYF
TRBV10-3	TRBJ1-1	-	TRBD1	TGTGCCATCACGGGGGAGGGGGCTCGGAACACTGAAGCTTTCTTT	CAITGEGARNTEAFF
TRBV4-1	TRBJ2-3	-	-	TGCGCCAGCAGCCAAGTAACCGCCACAGATACGCAGTATTTT	CASSQVTATDTQYF
TRBV7-2	TRBJ2-1	many	TRBD2	TGTGCCAGCAGCTTAGCCCAACTAGCGGGAGATGAGCAGTTCTTC	CASSLAQLAGDEQFF
TRBV20-1	TRBJ1-1	-	-	TGCAGTGCTAGAAATGTGGGGCGTGAAGCTTTCTTT	CSARNVGREAFF
TRBV7-9	TRBJ2-2	few	-	TGTGCCAGCAGCTTAAGGCTTGTATCCGGGGAGCTGTTTTTT	CASSLRLVSGELFF
TRBV24-1	TRBJ2-5	-	-	TGTGCCACCAGTGATGGTCACGGGGAGACCCAGTACTTC	CATSDGHGETQYF
TRBV12-3/TRBV12-4	TRBJ1-4	-	TRBD1	TGTGCCAGCAGACGAACCGGGACAGCGGATGAAAAACTGTTTTTT	CASRRTGTADEKLFF
TRBV7-2	TRBJ1-2	-	-	TGTGCCAGCAGCTTAGTCGAGGATGGCTACACCTTC	CASSLVEDGYTF
TRBV10-3	TRBJ1-2	many	TRBD1	TGTGCCATCAGTGAAGGACAGGGGTATGGCTACACCTTC	CAISEGQGYGYTF
TRBV5-3	TRBJ2-5	many	TRBD1	TGTGCCAGAAGCTTTTCGTCCCAGGGACAGGGGAAAAAGACCCAGTACTTC	CARSFSSQGQGKKTQYF